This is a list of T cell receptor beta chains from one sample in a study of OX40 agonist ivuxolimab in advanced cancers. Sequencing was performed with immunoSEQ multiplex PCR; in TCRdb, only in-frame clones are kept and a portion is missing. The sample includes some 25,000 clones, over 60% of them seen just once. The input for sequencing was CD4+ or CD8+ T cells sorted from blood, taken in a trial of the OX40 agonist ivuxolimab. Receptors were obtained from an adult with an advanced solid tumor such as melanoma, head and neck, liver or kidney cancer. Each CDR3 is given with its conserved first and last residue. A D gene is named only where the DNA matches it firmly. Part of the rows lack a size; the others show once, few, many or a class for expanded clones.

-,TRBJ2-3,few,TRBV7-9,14,TGTGCCAGCAGCTTAGTAGGAGATAGTTACGCGCAGTATTTT,CASSLVGDSYAQYF
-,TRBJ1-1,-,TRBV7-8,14,TGTGCCAGCAGCTTAACAGGGAGGAACACTGAAGCTTTCTTT,CASSLTGRNTEAFF
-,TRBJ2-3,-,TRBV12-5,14,TGTGCTAGTGGTTCTGCCGACAGGACAGATACGCAGTATTTT,CASGSADRTDTQYF
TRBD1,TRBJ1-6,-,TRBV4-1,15,TGCGCCAGCAGCCAAGTCTCACAGGGGAATTCACCCCTCCACTTT,CASSQVSQGNSPLHF
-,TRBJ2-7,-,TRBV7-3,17,TGTGCCAGCAGCTTAACGGGCAGACCCGCCTTTCCCTACGAGCAGTACTTC,CASSLTGRPAFPYEQYF
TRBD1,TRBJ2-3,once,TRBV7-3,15,TGTGCCAGCAGCTCGGGGACAGGGGTCACAGATACGCAGTATTTT,CASSSGTGVTDTQYF
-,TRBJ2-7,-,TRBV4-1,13,TGCGCCAGCAGCCTTGGACAGAACTACGAGCAGTACTTC,CASSLGQNYEQYF
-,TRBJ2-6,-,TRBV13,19,TGTGCCAGCAGCTTAGGCCCAACTATTAGGAGTTCTGGGGCCAACGTCCTGACTTTC,CASSLGPTIRSSGANVLTF
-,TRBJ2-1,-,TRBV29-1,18,TGCCGCGTTGAAGGGGGGGGCGGCCCAGGAGGTTCCTACAATGAGCAGTTCTTC,CRVEGGGGPGGSYNEQFF
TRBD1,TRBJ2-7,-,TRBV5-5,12,TGTGCCAGCAGCGGACAGGGGGGCCTTGAGTACTTC,CASSGQGGLEYF
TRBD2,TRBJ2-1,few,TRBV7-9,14,TGTGCCAGCACGGGACTAGCTTCCTACAATGAGCAGTTCTTC,CASTGLASYNEQFF
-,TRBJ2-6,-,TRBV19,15,TGTGCCAGTACTAACGCCCCCTCTGGGGCCAACGTCCTGACTTTC,CASTNAPSGANVLTF
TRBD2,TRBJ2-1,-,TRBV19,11,TGTGCCAGTAGTACGGGGGGGGAGGGGTTCTTC,CASSTGGEGFF
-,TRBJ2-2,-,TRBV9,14,TGTGCCAGCAGCGTAGAAAGGGCCACCGGGGAGCTGTTTTTT,CASSVERATGELFF
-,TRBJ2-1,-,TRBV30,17,TGTGCCTGGAGTGGAGAGGGGGGAGGAACAACGGACAATGAGCAGTTCTTC,CAWSGEGGGTTDNEQFF
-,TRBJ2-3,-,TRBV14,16,TGTGCCAGCAGCGTACGTCCGGGCCAAGGCCCAGATACGCAGTATTTT,CASSVRPGQGPDTQYF
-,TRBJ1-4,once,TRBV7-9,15,TGTGCCAGCAGCCTTGAGACTACAACTAATGAAAAACTGTTTTTT,CASSLETTTNEKLFF
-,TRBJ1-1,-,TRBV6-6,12,TGTGCCAGCAGCAGACTGAACACTGAAGCTTTCTTT,CASSRLNTEAFF
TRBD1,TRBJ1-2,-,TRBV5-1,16,TGCGCCAGCAGCTTGGTGGTCGGAACAGGGGGGGATGGCTACACCTTC,CASSLVVGTGGDGYTF
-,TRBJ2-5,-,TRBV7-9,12,TGTGCCAGCAGCTCGCCAAAAGAGACCCAGTACTTC,CASSSPKETQYF
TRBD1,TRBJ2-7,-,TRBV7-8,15,TGTGCCAGCAGCGCGGGACAGGGAGGAGATTACGAGCAGTACTTC,CASSAGQGGDYEQYF
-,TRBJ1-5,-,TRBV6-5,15,TGTGCCAGCTTGACGGGCCCGTATAGCAATCAGCCCCAGCATTTT,CASLTGPYSNQPQHF
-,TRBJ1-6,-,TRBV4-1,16,TGCGCCAGCAGCCAAGCCGTCACGTGGCAGAATTCACCCCTCCACTTT,CASSQAVTWQNSPLHF
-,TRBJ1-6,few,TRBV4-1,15,TGCGCCAGCAGCCAAGTGGCGACAAGTAATTCACCCCTCCACTTT,CASSQVATSNSPLHF
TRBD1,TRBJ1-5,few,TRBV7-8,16,TGTGCCAGCAGCTTATCGGGGACAGCCAATTATCAGCCCCAGCATTTT,CASSLSGTANYQPQHF
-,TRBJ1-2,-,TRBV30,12,TGTGCCCTAACCGGGGGGCTCATCGGCTACACCTTC,CALTGGLIGYTF
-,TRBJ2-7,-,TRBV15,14,TGTGCCACCAGCAGAGGAGGAAACGACTACGAGCAGTACTTC,CATSRGGNDYEQYF
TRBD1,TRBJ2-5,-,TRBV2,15,TGTGCCAGCAGAGACGGACAGGGGATTGAAGAGACCCAGTACTTC,CASRDGQGIEETQYF
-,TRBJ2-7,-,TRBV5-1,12,TGCGCCAGCAGCCCCGGGGGACGCGAGCAGTACTTC,CASSPGGREQYF
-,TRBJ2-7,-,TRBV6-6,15,TGTGCCAGCGGCGAGGGGGTGAGTAGCTCGGACGAGCAGTACTTC,CASGEGVSSSDEQYF
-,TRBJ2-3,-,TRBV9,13,TGTGCCAGCAGCCAGTTCCTCACAGATACGCAGTATTTT,CASSQFLTDTQYF
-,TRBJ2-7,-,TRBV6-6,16,TGTGCCAGCAGCGTGGGGACCGCCTACCTTCCCTACGAGCAGTACTTC,CASSVGTAYLPYEQYF
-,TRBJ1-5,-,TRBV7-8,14,TGTGCCAGCAGGGCACTACAGGAGAATCAGCCCCAGCATTTT,CASRALQENQPQHF
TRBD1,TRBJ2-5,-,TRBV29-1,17,TGCAGCGTTGACGGATCTCCGGACAGGGGGCTTACAGAGACCCAGTACTTC,CSVDGSPDRGLTETQYF
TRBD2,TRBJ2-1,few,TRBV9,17,TGTGCCAGCAGCCTCAACGGGGGGGCCCTACCCAACAATGAGCAGTTCTTC,CASSLNGGALPNNEQFF
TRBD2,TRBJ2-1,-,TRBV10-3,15,TGTGCCATCAGACTTACTAGCGGGGTAAACAATGAGCAGTTCTTC,CAIRLTSGVNNEQFF
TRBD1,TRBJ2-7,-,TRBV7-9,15,TGTGCCAGCAGACTGGACAGGGAAACTTCTTACGAGCAGTACTTC,CASRLDRETSYEQYF
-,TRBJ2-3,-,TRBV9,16,TGTGCCAGCAGCGTAGGAGGCAGGGCGGTCGCCGATACGCAGTATTTT,CASSVGGRAVADTQYF
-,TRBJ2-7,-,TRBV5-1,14,TGCGCCAGCAGTCACTTACAGGGAAACCACGAGCAGTACTTC,CASSHLQGNHEQYF
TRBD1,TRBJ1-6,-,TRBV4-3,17,TGCGCCAGCAGCCAGACCCACCCGGGACAGGGGTATTCACCCCTCCACTTT,CASSQTHPGQGYSPLHF
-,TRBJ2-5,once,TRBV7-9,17,TGTGCCAGCAGCCCGACCCCGGGCAGGGAAGTAATAGAGACCCAGTACTTC,CASSPTPGREVIETQYF
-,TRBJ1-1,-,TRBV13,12,TGTGCCAGCAGTCAACAGTACACTGAAGCTTTCTTT,CASSQQYTEAFF
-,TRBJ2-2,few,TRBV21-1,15,TGTGCCAGCAGCAAAGGTAGGGGAGCGGACGGGGAGCTGTTTTTT,CASSKGRGADGELFF
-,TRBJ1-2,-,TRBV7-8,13,TGTGCCAGCAGCTCACGGGGCAGGGATGGCTACACCTTC,CASSSRGRDGYTF
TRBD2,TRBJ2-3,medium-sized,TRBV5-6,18,TGTGCCAGCAGCTTGGGAGGCGGGGGGGCCATGGGCACAGATACGCAGTATTTT,CASSLGGGGAMGTDTQYF
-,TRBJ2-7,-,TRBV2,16,TGTGCCAGCAGTGAAGCGGCAGGGACCGGAAACTACGAGCAGTACTTC,CASSEAAGTGNYEQYF
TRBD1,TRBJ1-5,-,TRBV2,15,TGTGCCAGCAGGGAGACAGGGGGCGGCAATCAGCCCCAGCATTTT,CASRETGGGNQPQHF
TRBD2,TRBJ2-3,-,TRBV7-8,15,TGTGCCAGCAGCCCGGGACTAAGTAGCACAGATACGCAGTATTTT,CASSPGLSSTDTQYF
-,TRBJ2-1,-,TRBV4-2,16,TGTGCCAGCAGCCAAGAGTGGAGGAGTTCCTACAATGAGCAGTTCTTC,CASSQEWRSSYNEQFF